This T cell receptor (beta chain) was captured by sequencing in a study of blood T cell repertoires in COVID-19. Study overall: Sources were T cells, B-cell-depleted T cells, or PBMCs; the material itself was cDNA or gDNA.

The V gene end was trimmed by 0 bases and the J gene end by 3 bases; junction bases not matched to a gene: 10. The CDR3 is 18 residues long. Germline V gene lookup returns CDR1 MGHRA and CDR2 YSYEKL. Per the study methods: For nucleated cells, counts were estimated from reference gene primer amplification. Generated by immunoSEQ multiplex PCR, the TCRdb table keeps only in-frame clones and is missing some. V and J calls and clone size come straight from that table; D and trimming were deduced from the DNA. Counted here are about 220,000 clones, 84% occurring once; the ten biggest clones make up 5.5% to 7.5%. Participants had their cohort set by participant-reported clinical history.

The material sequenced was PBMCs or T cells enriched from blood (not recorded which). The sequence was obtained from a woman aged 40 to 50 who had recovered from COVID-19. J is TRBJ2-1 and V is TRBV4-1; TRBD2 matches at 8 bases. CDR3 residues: CASSQDIGSGSFYNEQFF. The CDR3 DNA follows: TGCGCCAGCAGCCAAGATATTGGGAGCGGGAGTTTCTACAATGAGCAGTTCTTC.